This T cell receptor beta chain was sequenced in a study of T-cell reconstitution after alpha-beta-depleted transplantation in children. This clonotype was counted ten times or more. Preparation of the TCRbeta library used unique molecular identifiers. Each CDR3 protein gets one entry after TCRdb re-called the PCR reads with MiXCR. This table holds hundreds of thousands of distinct CDR3 sequences, roughly 15% found once. CDR1 and CDR2 from the germline V gene are SQVTM and ANQGSEA. Trimming left V 5 bases short and J 0 bases short, with 7 bases between. CDR3 length: 13 amino acids. This sequence joins TRBV29-1 and TRBJ2-2, with D unresolved. Specimen: PBMCs from the stem cell graft donor, collected from the stem cell graft. This receptor was obtained from a human donor who donated a stem cell graft to a child with acute myeloid leukemia. The CDR3 DNA reads TGCAGCGTTCTATGGACGAACACCGGGGAGCTGTTTTTT. Translation gives CSVLWTNTGELFF.